This T cell receptor beta chain was profiled in a study of regulatory T cells in long-lasting Graves disease (dated by TCRdb to the early 2020s). Regarding the research as a whole: Antithyroid drugs had been taken for less than 3 months by newly diagnosed Graves' disease patients. The study was conducted in China and was registered as a clinical trial. A total of about 35 samples underwent TCR sequencing: about 13 from persistent and roughly 20 from newly diagnosed Graves' disease patients. Patients with persistent Graves' disease were compared with patients with newly diagnosed Graves' disease using TCR sequencing and RNA sequencing of peripheral blood.

The germline V gene (reference sequence) provides CDR1 LNHDA and CDR2 SQIVND. Taken from cysteine to phenylalanine, the CDR3 has 13 residues. The kept DNA is CDR3 alone, 39 bases in frame from the first base. The junction carries 10 bases between V and J, which are trimmed by 5 bases and 2 bases respectively. What the work shows at the level of the full study, not this receptor alone: Sequencing and analysis were restricted to the TCR beta chain. As a limitation, the authors acknowledged that the small sample size may reduce accuracy. More public clonotypes were shared among persistent patients (roughly 2,700) than among newly diagnosed patients (966). Because the primary lesion, thyroid tissue, could not be accessed, the study looked at peripheral blood alone. Preferential use of TRBV28, TRBJ1-2 and TRBJ2-5 was observed in persistent disease, whereas TRBV20-1 and TRBJ2-1 were favored in newly diagnosed disease. Persistent Graves' disease patients showed lower TCR Shannon entropy and fewer highly expanded clones than newly diagnosed patients, suggesting clonal expansion.

This clonotype has a handful of counts. What this receptor recognizes is not known. Base-call qualities are not available, and no considerably larger clone is one nucleotide away. The sample's time point label is to be understood as: newly diagnosed GD, antithyroid drugs for less than 3 months. For both TCR sequencing and RNA sequencing, RNA was extracted from PBMCs in TRIzol. The diagnosis of Graves' disease was made according to American Thyroid Association guidelines. Patients were recruited from an endocrinology department in Xi'an, China. From each patient, approximately 9.9 milliliters of peripheral blood was collected into an EDTA anticoagulant tube. Ficoll Paque Plus density gradient separation was used to isolate PBMCs, and no further T cell sorting was done. An Agilent 2100 Bioanalyzer and agarose gel were used to check RNA quality, and a NanoDrop 2000 was used to measure RNA concentration.

The library was produced with multiplex PCR. Sequencing relied on an Illumina HiSeq 4000. iRepertoire HTBI primers and Arm-PCR amplification of CDR3 regions were used to construct TCR beta libraries. PCR products were gel purified before sequencing. Processing in the source paper ran as follows. Gene usage analysis of CDR3 amino acid clonotypes relied on the 60 to 65 TRBV and 14 TRBJ segments identified across samples. Filtered high-quality paired reads were merged into contigs using COPE and FqMerger. BLAST was used to align contigs to the IMGT TRBV, TRBD and TRBJ reference genes, and CDR3 was defined following IMGT. Clonotypes above 0.1% frequency were classified as highly expanded clones. Shannon entropy was used to measure repertoire diversity, and the Gini coefficient was used to measure V-J evenness. Public clonotypes were defined as clonotypes shared by more than one individual. The raw public reads went through TCRdb reprocessing: fastp at Q25, MiXCR clone calling, in-frame beta chains kept. A single entry per CDR3 protein holds the most common genes and DNA from its merged rows. The V and J calls were not made by the authors but by TCRdb's processing. The sample table contains 450,000 to 600,000 distinct CDR3 sequences; only one count was recorded for 13% of them. The top ten hold roughly 10% of the sample.

These records were also assigned to another study, of T cells in Graves' hyperthyroidism and ophthalmopathy. The second paper further reports: A patient counted as having stable Graves' hyperthyroidism if no progression to ophthalmopathy occurred over 18 months of follow-up. The hyperthyroidism patients were between 18 and 65 years old and newly diagnosed, with a disease duration of less than 2 months. Patients with uncontrolled infections, other autoimmune diseases, pregnancy or lactation were excluded. Clinical symptoms, serum thyroxine and TRAb, thyroid ultrasound, and orbital computed tomography formed the basis for the diagnoses. For the first round of RT-PCR on the TCR CDR3, the HTBI primer set was used together with the Qiagen OneStep RT-PCR kit. Most expanded thyroid clonotypes (frequency above 0.001) were also detected in blood, a finding suggesting that blood repertoires may reflect thyroid immune responses. A 13 V-J signature model separated ophthalmopathy from stable hyperthyroidism, with around 90% sensitivity and 81.08% specificity in cross-validation and 80%/75% in testing. In validation, progression to ophthalmopathy was predicted by the model with around 70% sensitivity and 72.22% specificity, a median of 6.5 months before onset. TCR V-J signatures able to tell the groups apart were searched for in a discovery cohort of more than 90 patients, of whom 40 to 45 had Graves' ophthalmopathy and roughly 58 had stable Graves' hyperthyroidism. Whether ophthalmopathy could be predicted prospectively was tested in an independent validation cohort made up of under 20 hyperthyroidism patients plus 17 patients who later progressed to ophthalmopathy. For training and testing, the 80 to 100 patients in the discovery cohort were randomly divided in a 7:3 ratio. In addition, the study compared T-cell repertoires in thyroid tissue and in blood from six Graves' hyperthyroidism patients. Once sampling was done, hyperthyroidism patients were given methimazole at a starting dose of 30 mg daily, whereas ophthalmopathy patients were given high-dose intravenous methylprednisolone. A second multiplex PCR round built the libraries, followed by size selection and purification. Paired-end sequencing of the libraries was performed with 100 bp reads on an Illumina HiSeq2000. SOAPnuke was used to process the raw data, throwing out any read that contained adapters or uncalled bases, had a mean Phred below 15, or lacked an exact constant-primer or identifier match. High-quality paired reads were merged using COPE v1.2.5, and each unique nucleotide sequence was defined as a clonotype. Clonotypes were aligned to IMGT TRBV, TRBD and TRBJ reference segments using MiTCR v1.1. The analysis included only V-J combinations with a frequency above 0.0001, which together covered around 99% of the repertoires. The TCS score was defined as the ratio of F50 (clonal expansion) to E x V (chaos), calculated using BLOSUM62-based TCRdist between CDR3 peptides within each V-J. Welch's t-statistics and random forest reduced some 510 V-J features to 13, which were used in a naive Bayes classifier (R e1071). No statistical method was used to set the sample size in advance, and investigators knew the group allocation. According to the paper, TCR Vbeta CDR3 sequencing was carried out on approximately 140 peripheral blood samples, which came from under 50 ophthalmopathy, 80 or so hyperthyroidism and roughly 17 progressor patients.

Source: peripheral blood mononuclear cells (PBMCs), taken at new diagnosis, from a patient treated with antithyroid drugs. The chain is encoded by TRBV19 joined to TRBJ2-7; the D gene cannot be named for sure. This clonotype was obtained from a man aged 30-40 years with Graves disease. Donor details come from another sample of the same person, matched by shared clones. The DNA reads as follows: TGTGCCAGTAGTGCCCGACTGCCCTACGAGCAGTACTTC. This gives the protein CASSARLPYEQYF.